This entry lists 10 T cell receptor beta chains sequenced from one sample in a study of Ad26.COV2.S vaccination and SARS-CoV-2 variants. The treatment denotes: roughly 18 received Ad26.COV2.S at low or high dose, single or two shots; roughly five received placebo; per-sample allocation not given. Vaccine and placebo recipients were sampled on day 63 after the first injection. Using immunoSEQ multiplex PCR, the repertoire was profiled, and TCRdb retains in-frame clones only, with some absent. Among 290,000 or so clones listed, 80% to 90% were seen once. The specimen comprised peripheral blood, sampled in a trial of Ad26.COV2.S vaccine versus placebo. Every receptor here comes from a person between 18 and 60 years old who received the Ad26.COV2.S COVID-19 vaccine or a placebo.

This chain connects TRBV5-6 to TRBJ1-2; the match to TRBD1 covers 9 bases. Germline CDR1 is SGHDT and CDR2 is YYEEEE. This CDR3 spans 15 amino acids. J was trimmed by 2 bases and V by 4 bases; bases with no gene match: 6. The CDR3: CASSPGTGSNYGYTF. In DNA form, the CDR3 reads TGTGCCAGCAGCCCCGGGACAGGGTCAAACTATGGCTACACCTTC.

This chain connects TRBV6-5 to TRBJ1-3, with a weak D call TRBD1 (5 bases). Trimming stripped 0 bases from V and 0 bases from J, with 9 bases between. Germline V lookup: CDR1 MNHEY, CDR2 SVGAGI. There are 16 residues in the CDR3. The CDR3 spells CASSYSRQFSGNTIYF. In nucleotides, the CDR3 is TGTGCCAGCAGTTACTCGAGACAGTTCTCTGGAAACACCATATATTTT.

The V call is TRBV6-5, the J call TRBJ1-6, with 7 nucleotides matching TRBD1. Germline V gene sequence: CDR1 MNHEY, CDR2 SVGAGI. The CDR3 length is 14 residues. V trimming: 4 bases; J trimming: 10 bases; junction bases outside the gene matches: 7. CDR3 sequence: CASSSRGIGSPLHF. CDR3 bases: TGTGCCAGCAGTTCCAGGGGGATCGGATCACCCCTCCACTTT.

The chain joins TRBV5-4 to TRBJ2-7, with a possible D match to TRBD2 (5 bases). Trimming shortened V by 2 bases and J by 3 bases, and 15 bases separated the two germline ends. The CDR3 has 15 amino acids. Germline values: CDR1 SGHNT, CDR2 YYREEE (reference sequence). The CDR3 DNA sequence: TGTGCCAGCAGCTTAGGTCGCGGGTGGAGCTACGAGCAGTACTTC. Amino acids: CASSLGRGWSYEQYF.

The V call is TRBV11-2, the J call TRBJ1-4; a weak D match, TRBD1 (5 bases). Germline V lookup: CDR1 SGHAT, CDR2 FQNNGV. The V end was cut by 4 bases, the J end by 8 bases, with 8 bases between. CDR3 size: 12 residues. The CDR3 region has the DNA TGTGCCAGCAGCTGGGGGGGGGAAAAACTGTTTTTT. It codes for CASSWGGEKLFF.

The V gene is TRBV6-2 or TRBV6-3, the J gene TRBJ2-1; 13 bases are a match to TRBD2. Germline V gene sequence: CDR1 MNHEY, CDR2 SVGEGT. Trimming at V came to 7 bases and at J to 10 bases, leaving 13 bases not matched to a gene. The length of the CDR3 is 16 residues. CDR3 nucleotide sequence: TGTGCCAGCATCCCGGGACTAGCGGGACCCTACGGAGAGCAGTTCTTC. Translating gives CASIPGLAGPYGEQFF.

This rearrangement joins TRBV5-1 to TRBJ1-1; D is undetermined. CDR1 SGHRS and CDR2 YFSETQ come from the germline V gene. CDR3 length: 14 residues. V dropped 0 bases and J dropped 3 bases, with 9 bases sitting between them. The CDR3: CASSLDSGDTEAFF. CDR3 in DNA: TGCGCCAGCAGCTTGGACAGCGGGGACACTGAAGCTTTCTTT.

The rearrangement links TRBV19 to TRBJ1-5; a possible D gene is TRBD1 (5 bases). CDR1 is LNHDA and CDR2 is SQIVND in the germline V gene (reference sequence). V lost 6 bases to trimming and J lost 3 bases, with 9 bases between them. The CDR3 extends over 13 amino acids. CDR3 sequence: CASSRDFNQPQHF. DNA of the CDR3: TGTGCCAGTAGCCGGGACTTCAATCAGCCCCAGCATTTT.

The rearrangement joins TRBV19 to TRBJ1-2; D is possibly TRBD1 (6 bases). The CDR3 runs to 14 residues. V shed 5 bases and J shed 5 bases, with 15 bases lying between them. The germline V gene encodes CDR1 LNHDA and CDR2 SQIVND (reference sequence). CDR3 loop: CASSSAGAGYGYTF. CDR3 nucleotides: TGTGCCAGTAGTTCGGCGGGGGCGGGATATGGCTACACCTTC.

The rearrangement uses TRBV18 and TRBJ2-3; 9 bases map to TRBD1. The CDR3 is 14 residues long. Germline lookup yields CDR1 KGHSH and CDR2 LQKENI. After removal of 7 bases from V and 1 base from J, the junction contained 3 bases not matched to a gene. CDR3 in amino acids: CASFRDRGTDTQYF. CDR3 DNA sequence: TGTGCCAGCTTCCGGGACAGGGGCACAGATACGCAGTATTTT.